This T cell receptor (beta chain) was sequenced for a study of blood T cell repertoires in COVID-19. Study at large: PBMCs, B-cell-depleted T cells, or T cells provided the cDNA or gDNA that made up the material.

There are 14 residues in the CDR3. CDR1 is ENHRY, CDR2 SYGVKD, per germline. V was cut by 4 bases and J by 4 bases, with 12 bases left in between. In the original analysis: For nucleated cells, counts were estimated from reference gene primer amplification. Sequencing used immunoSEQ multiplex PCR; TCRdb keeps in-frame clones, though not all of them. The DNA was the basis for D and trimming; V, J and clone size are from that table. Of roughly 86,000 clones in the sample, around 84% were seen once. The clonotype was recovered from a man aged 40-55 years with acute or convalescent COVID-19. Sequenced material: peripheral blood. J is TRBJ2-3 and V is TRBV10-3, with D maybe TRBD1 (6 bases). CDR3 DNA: TGTGCCATCAGTGTTCAGGGGTCGGCAGATACGCAGTATTTT. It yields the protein CAISVQGSADTQYF.